Here is one T cell receptor beta chain with its context. What it recognizes is unknown. The data derive from a study of T-cell memory formation after mild COVID-19. Study-wide background: Most TCR clusters belonged to a single donor.

The CDR3 covers 16 residues. In germline, CDR1 is SGHKS, CDR2 YYEKEE (reference sequence). After removal of 0 bases from V and 2 bases from J, the junction contained 4 bases not matched to a gene. General observations from the study: The finding that pre-infection memory included some responding clones suggested that cross-reactive memory joined. While clones contracting from day 15 to 85 were balanced between CD4 and CD8, later expanders leaned CD4+.

Researchers used 5'RACE with constant-segment primers to make TCR alpha and TCR beta cDNA libraries that carry sample barcodes and UMIs. TCRdb re-analysed the 5' RACE reads in MiXCR, keeping a single row per CDR3 protein. The sample records fewer than 500,000 distinct CDR3 sequences, roughly 25% being singletons. The TCR comes from an adult woman who had mild COVID-19 (a few samples of this study predate the infection). Cell type and time point are not known. The source material was PBMCs or a T cell subset sorted from them (not recorded which). This chain links TRBV5-5 with TRBJ2-2, with 7 bases lining up with TRBD2. The CDR3 here is CASSLGPSGNTGELFF. Here the CDR3 DNA reads TGTGCCAGCAGCTTGGGGCCTAGCGGTAACACCGGGGAGCTGTTTTTT. Full variable domain (remainder filled in from reference TRBV5-5 and TRBJ2-2): DAGVTQSPTHLIKTRGQQVTLRCSPISGHKSVSWYQQVLGQGPQFIFQYYEKEERGRGNFPDRFSARQFPNYSSELNVNALLLGDSALYLCASSLGPSGNTGELFFGEGSRLTVL.